Sequencing of this TCR beta chain was carried out in a study of T cell repertoires in cytomegalovirus infection. General study findings and limits: Across the ex vivo response, the dominant clonotypes were HLA-C-restricted CMV-specific TCR beta clonotypes.

To note about this clonotype: Its antigen is unknown.

This CDR3 is 14 amino acids long. Germline assignment: CDR1 SGHDN and CDR2 FVKESK. After removal of 3 bases from V and 6 bases from J, the junction contained 4 bases not matched to a gene. TCRdb analysed the reads with MiXCR anew, one entry per CDR3 protein. The table shows hundreds of thousands of distinct CDR3 sequences, with about a third occurring only once. This receptor was identified in a human donor in good health (CMV status not recorded). Some clones in this sample may be carry-over from other donors' samples. This sequence joins TRBV14 and TRBJ2-1; 8 bases are a match to TRBD2. The sequencing here drew on cultured CD8+ T cells from PBMCs, taken from culture after CMV antigen stimulation. The CDR3 sequence: CASSHPREGNEQFF. In DNA, the CDR3 is TGTGCCAGCAGCCACCCCCGGGAGGGCAATGAGCAGTTCTTC.